This T cell receptor beta chain was captured in a study of control samples from healthy donors and cancer patients. Sequencing was performed with immunoSEQ multiplex PCR; in TCRdb, only in-frame clones are kept and a portion is missing. Of 150,000 to 200,000 clones detected, just over 90% appear once; the ten largest clones hold more than 1.3%. Germline CDR1 reads SQVTM; CDR2 reads ANQGSEA. Trimming at V came to 7 bases and at J to 9 bases, leaving 9 bases not matched to a gene. CDR3 size: 13 residues. This chain uses TRBV29-1 with TRBJ2-1, with 10 bases that match TRBD1. The origin of this receptor is a man aged 25-45 years in good health. What was sequenced was blood. The CDR3 here is CSALGQGLSEQFF. CDR3 bases: TGCAGCGCACTGGGACAGGGGTTAAGTGAGCAGTTCTTC.